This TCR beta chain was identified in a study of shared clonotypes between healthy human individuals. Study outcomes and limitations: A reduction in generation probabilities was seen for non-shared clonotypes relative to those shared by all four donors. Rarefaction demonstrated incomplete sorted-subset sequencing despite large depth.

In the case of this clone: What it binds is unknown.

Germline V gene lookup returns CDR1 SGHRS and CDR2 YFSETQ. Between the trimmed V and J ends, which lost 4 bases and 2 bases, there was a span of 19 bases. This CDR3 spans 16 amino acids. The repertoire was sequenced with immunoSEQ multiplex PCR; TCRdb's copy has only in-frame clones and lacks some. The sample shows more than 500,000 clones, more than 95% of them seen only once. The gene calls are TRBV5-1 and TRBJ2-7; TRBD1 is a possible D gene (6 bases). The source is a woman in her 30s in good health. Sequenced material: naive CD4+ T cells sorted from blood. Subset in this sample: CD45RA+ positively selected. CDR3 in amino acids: CASSKTGTPTAYEQYF. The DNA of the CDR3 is TGCGCCAGCAGCAAAACGGGGACACCTACTGCCTACGAGCAGTACTTC.